The 10 T cell receptor gamma chains listed next were all sequenced from one sample in a study of gamma delta lymphoproliferative disorders and STAT genes. PBMCs from patients and controls supplied the genomic DNA for sequencing. TCRdb re-analyzed the multiplex PCR reads via CATT. The repertoire consists of about 4,100 gamma-chain clones, with around 7% occurring once and the leading ten covering 30% to 35%. The sample was blood. The origin of the receptors is a human donor in good health.

This chain connects TRGV10 to TRGJP2. No J segment appears in TCRdb, so it was assigned here by matching the sequence to germline. TRGV10 has ORF status, its function being uncertain. The CDR3 runs 15 residues. V lost 8 bases, J lost 6 bases, and 13 bases stayed unmatched. The CDR3 sequence: CAAWERRVGDWIKTF. In nucleotides, the CDR3 is TGTGCTGCGTGGGAGCGACGGGTTGGTGATTGGATCAAGACGTTT.

The CDR3 region is CATWDIPQIKIF. In DNA, the CDR3 is TGTGCCACCTGGGATATTCCCCAGATCAAGATATTT. The V and J genes are TRGV8 and TRGJP1. Assignment of the J gene here rests on matching the DNA to germline, because TCRdb gives none. CDR1 is VENAVY and CDR2 is YDSYNSRV in the germline V gene. Germline trimming cut 2 bases from V and 15 bases from J; bases unmatched to any gene: 9. The CDR3 consists of 12 residues.

This clone was counted at least ten times. The V call is TRGV9, the J call TRGJ1 or TRGJ2. Because TCRdb records no J gene, it was assigned here through a match of the DNA to germline. CDR3 size: 15 residues. Per germline, CDR1 GITISATS and CDR2 ISYDGTV (reference sequence). Germline trimming cut 3 bases from V and 2 bases from J; bases unmatched to any gene: 10. CDR3 nucleotide sequence: TGTGCCTTGTGGGAGCCCGCCGGGGATTATTATAAGAAACTCTTT. Its translation is CALWEPAGDYYKKLF.

This clone was counted a few times. V usage is TRGV11 and J usage is TRGJP1. The J gene was missing in TCRdb and was found by matching the end of the DNA to germline. TRGV11 is an ORF, with its function uncertain. The CDR3 has 15 residues. The V and J ends lost 8 bases and 0 bases, in that order; junction bases with no gene match: 6. Here the CDR3 reads CACWTTYTTGWFKIF. In nucleotides, the CDR3 is TGTGCCTGCTGGACTACATATACCACTGGTTGGTTCAAGATATTT.

Within the sample, this clone is medium-sized. This rearrangement joins TRGV2 to TRGJ1 or TRGJ2. The J gene, missing from TCRdb, was assigned here through DNA to germline matching. Germline values: CDR1 EGSNGY, CDR2 YDSYNSKV. Trimming at V came to 0 bases and at J to 7 bases, leaving 9 bases not matched to a gene. The CDR3 sequence is 14 residues long. DNA for the CDR3: TGTGCCACCTGGGACGGGCCGTCAGGGTATAAGAAACTCTTT. Its translation: CATWDGPSGYKKLF.

This clone is medium-sized within its sample. The limits of the CDR3 on the DNA are not certain, so only TCRdb's listed CDR3 is given. The V gene call is TRGV11, and the J gene call is absent. TRGV11 is given ORF status, its function remaining uncertain. The CDR3 is made up of 19 amino acids, end residues included. CDR3 residues: CTTVPAGLGTLNTGWFKIF.

This clone was recorded at least ten times. The CDR3 protein is CATWDKGGYYKKLF. The CDR3 coding sequence is TGTGCCACCTGGGATAAGGGGGGGTATTATAAGAAACTCTTT. The rearrangement joins TRGV8 to TRGJ1 or TRGJ2. The J gene, left out of TCRdb, was set here by checking the DNA against germline. Germline V gene sequence: CDR1 VENAVY, CDR2 YDSYNSRV. This CDR3 is 14 amino acids long. V gave up 2 bases and J gave up 4 bases; unmatched junction bases: 8.

In its sample, this clone is medium-sized. The sample holds other DNA sequences that translate to the same CDR3. The rearrangement uses TRGV4 and TRGJP2. TCRdb records no J gene; here it was assigned by comparing the DNA to germline. This CDR3 spans 15 amino acids. The germline CDR1 and CDR2 sequences are EGSTGY and YDSYTSSV. The V gene end was trimmed by 1 base and the J gene end by 0 bases; junction bases not matched to a gene: 2. The DNA of the CDR3 is TGTGCCACCTGGGATGGACATAGTAGTGATTGGATCAAGACGTTT. It translates to CATWDGHSSDWIKTF.

This clone is categorized as medium-sized (0.01 to 0.1%). The limits of the CDR3 on the DNA are not certain, so only TCRdb's listed CDR3 is given. The V gene is listed as TRGV11; no J gene was called. TRGV11 is sorted into the ORF group, with uncertain function. The CDR3 adds up to 17 amino acids, both ends counted. The CDR3 loop reads CTTVPAGLVRTGWFKIF.

Judged by abundance, this clone is medium-sized. V gene TRGV10 was called; the J gene was not. TRGV10 carries the ORF label, with uncertain function. This CDR3 comprises 11 residues. CDR3 protein: CAAWDPAPQLF. The CDR3, as DNA: TGTGCTGCGTGGGACCCGGCCCCACAACTCTTT.